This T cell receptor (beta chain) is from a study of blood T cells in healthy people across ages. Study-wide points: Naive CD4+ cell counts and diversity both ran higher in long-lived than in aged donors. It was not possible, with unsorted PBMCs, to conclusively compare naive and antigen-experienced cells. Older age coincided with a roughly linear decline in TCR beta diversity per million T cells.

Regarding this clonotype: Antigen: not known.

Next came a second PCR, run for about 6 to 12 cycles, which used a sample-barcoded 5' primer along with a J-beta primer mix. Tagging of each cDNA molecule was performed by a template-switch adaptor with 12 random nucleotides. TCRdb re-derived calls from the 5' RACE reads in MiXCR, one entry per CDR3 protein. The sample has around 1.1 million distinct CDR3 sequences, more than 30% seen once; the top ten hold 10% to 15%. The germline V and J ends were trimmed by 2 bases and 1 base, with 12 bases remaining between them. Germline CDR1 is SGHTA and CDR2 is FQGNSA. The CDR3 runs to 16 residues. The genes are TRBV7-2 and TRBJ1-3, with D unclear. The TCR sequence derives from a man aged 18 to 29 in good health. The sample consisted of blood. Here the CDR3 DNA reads TGTGCCAGCAGCTTAACGACGCTTTTTTCTGGAAACACCATATATTTT. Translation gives CASSLTTLFSGNTIYF.